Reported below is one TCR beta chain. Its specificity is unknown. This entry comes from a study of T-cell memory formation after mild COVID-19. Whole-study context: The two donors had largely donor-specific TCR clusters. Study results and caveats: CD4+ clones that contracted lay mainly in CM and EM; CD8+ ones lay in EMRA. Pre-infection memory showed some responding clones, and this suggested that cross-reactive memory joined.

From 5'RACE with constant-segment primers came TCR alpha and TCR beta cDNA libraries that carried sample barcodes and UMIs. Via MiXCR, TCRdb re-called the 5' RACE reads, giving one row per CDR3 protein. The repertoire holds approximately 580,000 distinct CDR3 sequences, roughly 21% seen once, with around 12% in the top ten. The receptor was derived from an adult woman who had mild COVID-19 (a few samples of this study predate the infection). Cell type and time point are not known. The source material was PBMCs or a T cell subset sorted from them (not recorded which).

DNA of the CDR3: TGTGCCATCAGTGAGTCTGAGGCAGGGAGTAACGAGCAGTACTTC. This gives the protein CAISESEAGSNEQYF. The chain carries TRBV10-3 and TRBJ2-7, with D possibly being TRBD1 or TRBD2 (5 bases each). The V end lost 0 bases, the J end lost 5 bases, and 14 bases lay between the germline ends. CDR3 length equals 15 residues. CDR1 and CDR2 (germline): ENHRY, SYGVKD.